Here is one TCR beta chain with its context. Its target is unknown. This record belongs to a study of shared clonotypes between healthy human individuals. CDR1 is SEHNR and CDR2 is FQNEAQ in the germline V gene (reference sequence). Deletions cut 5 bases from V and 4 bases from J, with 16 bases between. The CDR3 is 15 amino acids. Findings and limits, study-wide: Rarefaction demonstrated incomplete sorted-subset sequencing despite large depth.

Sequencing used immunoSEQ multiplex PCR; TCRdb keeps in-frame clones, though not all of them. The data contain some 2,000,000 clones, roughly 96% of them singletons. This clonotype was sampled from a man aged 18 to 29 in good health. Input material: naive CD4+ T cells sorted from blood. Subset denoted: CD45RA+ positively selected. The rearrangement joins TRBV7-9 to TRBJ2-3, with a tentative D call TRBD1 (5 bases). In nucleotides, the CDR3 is TGTGCCAGCAGCCTCAAAGGGGCCCCCTCAGATACGCAGTATTTT. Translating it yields CASSLKGAPSDTQYF.